Shown below are 22 T cell receptor beta chains from a single sample sequenced in a study of vaccination and CD4 T cells after COVID-19. These receptors are not linked to any known antigen. Specified treatment: approximately 10-day PBMC culture with coronavirus spike peptide pools or control peptides (ViraFEST assay). Once obtained from cultured CD4+ T cells, the DNA was sequenced using the Oncomine TCR Beta short-read assay. MiXCR was run by TCRdb on the PCR reads, yielding one entry per CDR3 protein. This sample has 9,000 to 15,000 distinct CDR3 sequences; 40% to 45% occur once, and the top ten carry approximately 7.7%. Sequencing was carried out using CD4+ T cells from blood, cultured in vitro. These TCRs come from a human donor who had recovered from COVID-19.

The chain carries TRBV7-2 and TRBJ1-2, with TRBD1 identical over 9 bases. The CDR3 is made up of 16 amino acids. Germline CDR1 reads SGHTA; CDR2 reads FQGNSA. V trimming: 4 bases; J trimming: 4 bases; junction bases outside the gene matches: 10. The CDR3 DNA reads TGTGCCAGCAGCTCAAAACCCTGGACAGGGGCCTATGGCTACACCTTC. It is translated as CASSSKPWTGAYGYTF.

This clonotype has just a few counts. This chain's CDR3 is CSAPTLTANTEAFF. As DNA, the CDR3 is TGCAGTGCTCCCACATTGACAGCGAACACTGAAGCTTTCTTT. V usage is TRBV20-1 and J usage is TRBJ1-1, with D tentatively TRBD1 (5 bases). Trimming took 5 bases from V and 1 from J, leaving 14 bases between them. The CDR3 has 14 amino acids. CDR1 and CDR2 (germline): DFQATT, SNEGSKA (reference sequence).

This clonotype was seen just once. The chain recombines TRBV12-3 or TRBV12-4 with TRBJ1-2; 8 bases match TRBD1. The CDR3 sequence is 13 residues long. Trimming removed 6 bases from V and 6 bases from J; junction bases left unmatched: 6. The DNA for the CDR3 is TGTGCCAGCAGACAGGGGGAGTTGAATGGCTACACCTTC. It is translated as CASRQGELNGYTF.

CDR3 sequence reads: CASIAGGRHNEQFF. The CDR3 bases are TGTGCCAGCATAGCGGGAGGGCGCCACAATGAGCAGTTCTTC. This chain uses TRBV19 with TRBJ2-1; 11 nucleotides agree with TRBD2. J was trimmed by 5 bases and V by 9 bases; bases with no gene match: 6. The CDR3 is 14 amino acids. Germline CDR1 is LNHDA and CDR2 is SQIVND (reference sequence).

The gene calls are TRBV5-8 and TRBJ1-5; no firm D call. The germline V gene has CDR1 SGHTS and CDR2 YDEGEE. The CDR3 contains 15 residues. V was clipped by 3 bases and J by 0 bases, with 10 bases between them. CDR3 in DNA: TGTGCCAGCAGCTGGGCACTGCTTAGCAATCAGCCCCAGCATTTT. It yields the protein CASSWALLSNQPQHF.

This clonotype occurred a few times. This chain links TRBV6-1 with TRBJ2-7, with D perhaps TRBD1 (5 bases). V was pared by 10 bases and J by 0 bases, with 13 bases between. There are 13 residues in the CDR3. Germline values: CDR1 MNHNS, CDR2 SASEGT. CDR3 loop: CANRPRSSYEQYF. The CDR3 coding sequence is TGTGCCAACAGGCCCAGGAGCTCCTACGAGCAGTACTTC.

J is TRBJ1-3 and V is TRBV28; 7 nucleotides line up with TRBD1. Trimming took 5 bases from V and 3 from J; bases not matched to a gene: 13. Germline V gene sequence: CDR1 MDHEN, CDR2 SYDVKM. The CDR3 is made up of 17 amino acids. The chain's CDR3 is CASSRRQGMLYGNTIYF. The CDR3 nucleotides are TGTGCCAGCAGTCGAAGACAGGGAATGCTGTATGGAAACACCATATATTTT.

The CDR3 coding sequence is TGCAGTGCTAGGAGGGGACAGGGGATCCCCCACGAGCAGTACTTC. Its protein product is CSARRGQGIPHEQYF. This chain connects TRBV20-1 to TRBJ2-7; 10 nucleotides agree with TRBD1. V dropped 3 bases and J dropped 5; count of bases not matched to a gene: 10. Germline V gene lookup returns CDR1 DFQATT and CDR2 SNEGSKA (reference sequence). This CDR3 is 15 amino acids long.

This clonotype was recorded a few times. The chain recombines TRBV19 with TRBJ1-5; D possibly corresponds to TRBD1 (5 bases). Germline V gene sequence: CDR1 LNHDA, CDR2 SQIVND (reference sequence). Trimming removed 4 bases from V and 6 bases from J, with 16 bases in between. This CDR3 contains 15 residues. CDR3 sequence: CASSKAGRGLQPQHF. The CDR3 DNA is TGTGCCAGTAGTAAGGCAGGTAGGGGACTTCAGCCCCAGCATTTT.

The genes are TRBV7-9 and TRBJ2-7; D is perhaps TRBD2 (5 bases). The CDR3 consists of 12 residues. Per germline, CDR1 SEHNR and CDR2 FQNEAQ (reference sequence). Between the trimmed V and J ends, which lost 5 bases and 7 bases, there was a span of 12 bases. In nucleotides, the CDR3 is TGTGCCAGCAGCAACTCTCGGGGAGAGCAGTACTTC. Protein product: CASSNSRGEQYF.

The rearrangement links TRBV10-2 to TRBJ1-1; possible D gene TRBD1, 6 bases. Germline V gene lookup returns CDR1 WSHSY and CDR2 SAAADI. CDR3 length: 13 residues. V was shortened by 6 bases and J by 5 bases, with 13 bases between the two germline ends. CDR3 sequence reads: CASRDTTGTEAFF. The CDR3 DNA reads as TGCGCCAGCAGGGATACGACAGGAACTGAAGCTTTCTTT.

CDR3 sequence (DNA): TGTGCCAGCAGCCAACTGACTAGCGGCAAAGAGACCCAGTACTTC. Residues: CASSQLTSGKETQYF. The chain recombines TRBV4-2 with TRBJ2-5, with 9 bases lining up with TRBD2. The CDR3 sequence is 15 residues long. With V trimmed by 2 bases and J by 3 bases, 4 bases remained unmatched. Germline V gene lookup returns CDR1 LGHNA and CDR2 YNFKEQ.

This clonotype is deemed medium-sized. This chain joins TRBV11-2 and TRBJ1-2; TRBD1 is a possible D gene (6 bases). Germline-derived CDR1 and CDR2 are SGHAT and FQNNGV. The germline V and J ends were trimmed by 5 bases and 4 bases, with 17 bases remaining between them. The length of the CDR3 is 15 residues. The DNA of the CDR3 is TGTGCCAGCAGCCCTCCGCGGGCAGGGGCCTATGGCTACACCTTC. The encoded protein is CASSPPRAGAYGYTF.

This clonotype was seen only a few times. J is TRBJ2-3 and V is TRBV6-1; a possible D gene is TRBD1 (6 bases). Trimming took 6 bases from V and 6 from J, leaving 13 bases between them. Germline V gene lookup returns CDR1 MNHNS and CDR2 SASEGT. CDR3 length: 13 amino acids. CDR3 amino acids: CASRRTGLDTQYF. DNA for the CDR3: TGTGCCAGCAGGAGAACAGGGTTGGATACGCAGTATTTT.

The chain employs TRBV5-4 and TRBJ2-3; the match to TRBD1 covers 8 bases. The V gene end was trimmed by 0 bases and the J gene end by 5 bases; junction bases not matched to a gene: 5. Germline V gives CDR1 SGHNT, CDR2 YYREEE (reference sequence). The CDR3 runs 15 residues. The CDR3 region has the DNA TGTGCCAGCAGCTTGGGGCAGGGGGCAGTAGATACGCAGTATTTT. It encodes CASSLGQGAVDTQYF.

The table lists this clonotype with a few counts. The chain couples TRBV27 to TRBJ2-7; D call uncertain. The CDR3 loop spans 13 amino acids. Germline V CDR1 and CDR2: MNHEY, SMNVEV (reference sequence). Trimming removed 6 bases at V and 0 bases at J, with 9 bases between. In DNA, the CDR3 is TGTGCCAGCAGAAGGCTGAGCTCCTACGAGCAGTACTTC. The encoded protein is CASRRLSSYEQYF.

This clonotype appeared a few times. The chain couples TRBV2 to TRBJ2-2, with D uncertain. The CDR3 runs 14 residues. Germline CDR1 SNHLY, CDR2 FYNNEI. V was trimmed by 3 bases and J by 6 bases, leaving 11 bases between them. CDR3 nucleotides: TGTGCCAGCAGTGATACGATCCTGTCCGGGGAGCTGTTTTTT. This sequence encodes CASSDTILSGELFF.

The chain links TRBV6-1 to TRBJ1-2; 7 nucleotides match TRBD1. Germline CDR1 MNHNS, CDR2 SASEGT. This CDR3 has 15 amino acids. V trimming: 6 bases; J trimming: 4 bases; junction bases outside the gene matches: 11. CDR3 DNA sequence: TGTGCCAGCAGACATAGACAGGGAGGACTCTATGGCTACACCTTC. This codes for CASRHRQGGLYGYTF.

This CDR3 reads CASREGQGAVKTQYF. In nucleotides, the CDR3 is TGTGCCAGCAGAGAGGGACAGGGGGCTGTAAAGACCCAGTACTTC. The chain couples TRBV2 to TRBJ2-5; TRBD1 matches 12 bases. Unmatched junction bases numbered 8, after V lost 6 bases and J lost 6 bases. The CDR3 extends over 15 amino acids. The germline CDR1 and CDR2 sequences are SNHLY and FYNNEI.

This rearrangement joins TRBV7-2 to TRBJ2-2; the D is unclear. This CDR3 is built from 14 residues. V lost 2 bases, J lost 1 base, and 5 bases lay in between. Germline V gene sequence: CDR1 SGHTA, CDR2 FQGNSA. The CDR3, as DNA: TGTGCCAGCAGCTTACAAAGGAACACCGGGGAGCTGTTTTTT. It is translated as CASSLQRNTGELFF.

This clonotype was picked up one time. The gene calls are TRBV2 and TRBJ2-1; 7 bases map to TRBD2. The V and J ends lost 4 bases and 6 bases, in that order; junction bases with no gene match: 6. CDR3 size: 14 residues. Germline V gives CDR1 SNHLY, CDR2 FYNNEI. The CDR3 DNA is TGTGCCAGCAGTGTTAGGACTAGGAGCAATGAGCAGTTCTTC. Amino acids: CASSVRTRSNEQFF.

The chain recombines TRBV11-2 with TRBJ2-1, with 8 bases identical to TRBD2. The CDR3 spans 15 residues. V lost 6 bases to trimming and J lost 9 bases; unmatched junction nucleotides: 13. The V gene's germline CDR1 is SGHAT and CDR2 FQNNGV. Here the CDR3 reads CASSSKLAGLGEQFF. DNA of the CDR3: TGTGCCAGCAGTTCGAAATTAGCGGGGTTGGGTGAGCAGTTCTTC. Full variable domain (rest looked up from reference TRBV11-2 and TRBJ2-1): EAGVAQSPRYKIIEKRQSVAFWCNPISGHATLYWYQQILGQGPKLLIQFQNNGVVDDSQLPKDRFSAERLKGVDSTLKIQPAKLEDSAVYLCASSSKLAGLGEQFFGPGTRLTVL.